This T cell receptor beta chain was captured by sequencing in a study of T cell repertoires in ileal Crohn's disease. On the study more broadly: Thiopurines (11) or anti-TNF agents (approximately 20) were given postoperatively to about half.

Surgical specimens yielded lamina propria lymphocytes, which were density-gradient separated and then sorted. Only in-frame clones appear in the TCRdb table, and some are missing; sequencing was by immunoSEQ multiplex PCR. In the table there are about 2,100 clones, 74% of which are singletons. Per germline, CDR1 MDHEN and CDR2 SYDVKM. Trimming took 7 bases from V and 2 from J, leaving 23 bases between them. CDR3 length: 17 amino acids. This TCR was sampled from an adult with Crohn's disease. Some clones in this sample may be carry-over from other donors' samples. This rearrangement joins TRBV28 to TRBJ1-2; weak D call: TRBD1 (6 bases). Sequences were obtained from CD8+ T cells from ileum. The CDR3 loop reads CASTRRTADAPNYGYTF. The CDR3 coding sequence is TGTGCCAGCACTCGACGGACAGCCGACGCCCCGAACTATGGCTACACCTTC.